This T cell receptor (beta chain) is drawn from a study of shared clonotypes between healthy human individuals. Overall study: The study used three CD4 naive, three CD4 memory, two CD8 naive and one CD8 memory plate per donor. Notes on the study in general: Despite large depth, sorted-subset datasets appeared incompletely sequenced. Among non-shared clonotypes, generation probabilities were lower than among those shared by all four donors.

Measured with immunoSEQ multiplex PCR; TCRdb has only the in-frame clones, and not every one. The sample has a few million clones; about 90% are singletons. In the CD4+ fraction, cells were divided into CD45RA+ naive and CD45RA-negative memory subsets. Turning to this clone: What it recognizes is unknown.

This CDR3 spans 16 amino acids. Germline V gene sequence: CDR1 SGHTA, CDR2 FQGNSA. V dropped 5 bases and J dropped 5 bases, with 21 bases sitting between them. Sequencing was performed on naive CD4+ T cells from PBMCs. Indicated subset: CD45RA+ positively selected. V usage is TRBV7-2 and J usage is TRBJ1-1, with a possible D match to TRBD1 (6 bases). The source of this sequence is a man aged 18 to 29 in good health. Some clones in this sample may be carry-over from other donors' samples. CDR3 coding DNA: TGTGCCAGCAGCCCTCGGGACACCCGACTGGGAACTGAAGCTTTCTTT. Encoded protein: CASSPRDTRLGTEAFF.